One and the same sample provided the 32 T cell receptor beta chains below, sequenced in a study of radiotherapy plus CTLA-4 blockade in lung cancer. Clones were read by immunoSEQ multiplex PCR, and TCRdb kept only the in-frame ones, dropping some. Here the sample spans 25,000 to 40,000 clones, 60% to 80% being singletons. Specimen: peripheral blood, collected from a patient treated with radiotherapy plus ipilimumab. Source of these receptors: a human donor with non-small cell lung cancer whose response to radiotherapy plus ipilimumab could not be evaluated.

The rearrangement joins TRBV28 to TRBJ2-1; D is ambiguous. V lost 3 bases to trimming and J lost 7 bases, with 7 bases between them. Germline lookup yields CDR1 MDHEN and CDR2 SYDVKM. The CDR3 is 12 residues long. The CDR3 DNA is TGTGCCAGCAGTTTCCGAGGAAATGAGCAGTTCTTC. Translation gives CASSFRGNEQFF.

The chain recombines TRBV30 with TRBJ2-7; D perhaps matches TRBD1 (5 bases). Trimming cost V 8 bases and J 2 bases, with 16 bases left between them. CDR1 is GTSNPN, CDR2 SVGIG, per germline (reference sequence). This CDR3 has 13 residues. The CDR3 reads CAGSVQDTYEQYF. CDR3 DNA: TGTGCCGGATCGGTACAGGACACCTACGAGCAGTACTTC.

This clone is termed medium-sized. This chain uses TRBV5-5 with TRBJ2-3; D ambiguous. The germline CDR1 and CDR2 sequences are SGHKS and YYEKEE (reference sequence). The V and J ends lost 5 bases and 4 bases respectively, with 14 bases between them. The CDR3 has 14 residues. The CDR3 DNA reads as TGTGCCAGCAGATCGAGGAGTTCTTCAGATACGCAGTATTTT. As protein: CASRSRSSSDTQYF. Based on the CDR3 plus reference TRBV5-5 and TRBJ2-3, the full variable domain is DAGVTQSPTHLIKTRGQQVTLRCSPISGHKSVSWYQQVLGQGPQFIFQYYEKEERGRGNFPDRFSARQFPNYSSELNVNALLLGDSALYLCASRSRSSSDTQYFGPGTRLTVL.

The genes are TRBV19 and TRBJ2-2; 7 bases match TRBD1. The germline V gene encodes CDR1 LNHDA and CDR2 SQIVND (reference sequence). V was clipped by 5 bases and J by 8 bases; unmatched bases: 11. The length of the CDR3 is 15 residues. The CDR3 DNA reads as TGTGCCAGTAGTCCAAGGGACAGCCCGGTGGGGGAGCTGTTTTTT. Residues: CASSPRDSPVGELFF.

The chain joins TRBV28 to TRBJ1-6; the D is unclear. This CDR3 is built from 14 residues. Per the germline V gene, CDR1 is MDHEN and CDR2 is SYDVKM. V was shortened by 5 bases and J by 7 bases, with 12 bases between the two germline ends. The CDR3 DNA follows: TGTGCCAGCAGTATCAGGACGGGGAATTCACCCCTCCACTTT. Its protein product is CASSIRTGNSPLHF.

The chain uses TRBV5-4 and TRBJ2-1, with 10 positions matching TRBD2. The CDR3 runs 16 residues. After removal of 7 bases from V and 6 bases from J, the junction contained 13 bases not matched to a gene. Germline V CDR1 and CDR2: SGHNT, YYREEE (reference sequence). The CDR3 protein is CASSAGGPGRPNEQFF. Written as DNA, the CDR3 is TGTGCCAGCTCAGCGGGAGGGCCTGGCCGTCCCAATGAGCAGTTCTTC.

Written as DNA, the CDR3 is TGTGCCAGCAACCCGACTAGCGGGACCGGGGAGCTGTTTTTT. Its protein product is CASNPTSGTGELFF. The genes are TRBV6-5 and TRBJ2-2; 10 bases line up with TRBD2. Germline V gene lookup returns CDR1 MNHEY and CDR2 SVGAGI. The V gene end was trimmed by 7 bases and the J gene end by 5 bases; junction bases not matched to a gene: 4. The CDR3 has 14 amino acids.

In DNA, the CDR3 is TGTGCCAGCAGCGCGACTAGCGGGAGACCCGGGGAGCTGTTTTTT. Amino acids: CASSATSGRPGELFF. The gene calls are TRBV5-4 and TRBJ2-2; TRBD2 agrees at 12 bases. The CDR3 runs 15 residues. The germline V gene has CDR1 SGHNT and CDR2 YYREEE (reference sequence). V lost 4 bases and J lost 6; bases outside the gene matches: 4.

CDR3 sequence (DNA): TGTGCCAGTAGTGGAACAGGGGGCGGCTATGGCTACACCTTC. As protein: CASSGTGGGYGYTF. This sequence joins TRBV19 and TRBJ1-2, with 9 bases identical to TRBD1. The CDR3 covers 14 residues. The germline gives CDR1 LNHDA, CDR2 SQIVND (reference sequence). The trim removed 5 bases at V and 4 bases at J, leaving 5 bases unmatched. Full variable domain (outside the CDR3, taken from reference TRBV19 and TRBJ1-2): DGGITQSPKYLFRKEGQNVTLSCEQNLNHDAMYWYRQDPGQGLRLIYYSQIVNDFQKGDIAEGYSVSREKKESFPLTVTSAQKNPTAFYLCASSGTGGGYGYTFGSGTRLTVV.

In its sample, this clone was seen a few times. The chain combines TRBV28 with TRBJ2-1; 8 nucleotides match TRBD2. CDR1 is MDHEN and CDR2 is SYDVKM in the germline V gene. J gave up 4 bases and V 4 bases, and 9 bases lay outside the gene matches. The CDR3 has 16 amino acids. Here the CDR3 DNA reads TGTGCCAGCAGTTCCCTCTCAGCGGGAGCTTACAATGAGCAGTTCTTC. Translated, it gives CASSSLSAGAYNEQFF. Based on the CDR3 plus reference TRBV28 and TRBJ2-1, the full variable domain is DVKVTQSSRYLVKRTGEKVFLECVQDMDHENMFWYRQDPGLGLRLIYFSYDVKMKEKGDIPEGYSVSREKKERFSLILESASTNQTSMYLCASSSLSAGAYNEQFFGPGTRLTVL.

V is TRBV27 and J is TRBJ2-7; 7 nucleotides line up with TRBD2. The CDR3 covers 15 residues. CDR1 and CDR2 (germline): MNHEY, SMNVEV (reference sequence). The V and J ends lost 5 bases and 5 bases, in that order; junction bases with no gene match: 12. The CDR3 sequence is CASSPAGEWGNEQYF. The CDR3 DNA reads TGTGCCAGCAGTCCCGCGGGGGAGTGGGGCAACGAGCAGTACTTC.

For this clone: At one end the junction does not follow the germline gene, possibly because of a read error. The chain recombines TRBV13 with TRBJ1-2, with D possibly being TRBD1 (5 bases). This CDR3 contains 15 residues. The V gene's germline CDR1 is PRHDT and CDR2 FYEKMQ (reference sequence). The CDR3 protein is CASTLFWGGNYGYTF. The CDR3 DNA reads TGTGCCAGCACCTTATTCTGGGGGGGGAACTATGGCTACACCTTC.

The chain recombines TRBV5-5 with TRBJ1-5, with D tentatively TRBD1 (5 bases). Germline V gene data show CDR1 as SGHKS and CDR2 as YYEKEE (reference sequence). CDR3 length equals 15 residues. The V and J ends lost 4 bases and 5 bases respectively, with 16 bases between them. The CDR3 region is CASSHDAGPHQPQHF. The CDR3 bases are TGTGCCAGCAGCCATGACGCGGGGCCCCATCAGCCCCAGCATTTT.

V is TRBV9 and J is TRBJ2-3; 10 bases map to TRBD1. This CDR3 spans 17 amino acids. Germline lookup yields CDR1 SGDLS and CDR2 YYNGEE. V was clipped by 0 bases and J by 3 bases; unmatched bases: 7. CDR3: CASSVAWRDRGTDTQYF. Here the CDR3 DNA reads TGTGCCAGCAGCGTAGCTTGGAGGGACAGGGGAACAGATACGCAGTATTTT.

The CDR3 DNA reads TGTGCCAGCAGCCAAGTTGACTTCGCCTACAATGAGCAGTTCTTC. Translating it yields CASSQVDFAYNEQFF. This chain joins TRBV4-2 and TRBJ2-1; D gene ambiguous. The germline V gene encodes CDR1 LGHNA and CDR2 YNFKEQ. The CDR3 has 15 amino acids. V lost 1 base to trimming and J lost 2 bases, with 9 bases between them.

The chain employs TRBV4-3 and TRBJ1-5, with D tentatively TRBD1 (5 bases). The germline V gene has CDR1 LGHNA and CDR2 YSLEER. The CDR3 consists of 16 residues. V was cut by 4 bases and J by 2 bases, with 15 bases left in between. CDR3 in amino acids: CASSRNAGEGNQPQHF. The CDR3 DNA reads TGCGCCAGCAGCCGGAACGCGGGGGAAGGCAATCAGCCCCAGCATTTT.

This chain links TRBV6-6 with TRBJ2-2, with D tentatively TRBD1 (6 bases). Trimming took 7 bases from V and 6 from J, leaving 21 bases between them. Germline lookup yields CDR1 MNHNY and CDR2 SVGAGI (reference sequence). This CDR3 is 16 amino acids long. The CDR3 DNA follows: TGTGCCAGCACCCCTCTCAAGTTTGGGGGCGCCGGGGAGCTGTTTTTT. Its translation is CASTPLKFGGAGELFF.

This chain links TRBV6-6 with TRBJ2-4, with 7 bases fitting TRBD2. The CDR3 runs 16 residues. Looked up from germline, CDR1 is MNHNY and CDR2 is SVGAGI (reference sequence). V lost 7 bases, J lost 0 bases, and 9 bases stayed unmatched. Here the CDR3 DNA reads TGTGCCAGCACCAAACTAGCGTATGAAGCCAAAAACATTCAGTACTTC. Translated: CASTKLAYEAKNIQYF.

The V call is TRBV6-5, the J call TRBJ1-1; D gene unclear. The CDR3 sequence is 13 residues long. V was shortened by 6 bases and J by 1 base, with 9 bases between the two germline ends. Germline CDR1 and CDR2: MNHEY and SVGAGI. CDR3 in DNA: TGTGCCAGCAGGACAACACAGAACACTGAAGCTTTCTTT. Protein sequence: CASRTTQNTEAFF.

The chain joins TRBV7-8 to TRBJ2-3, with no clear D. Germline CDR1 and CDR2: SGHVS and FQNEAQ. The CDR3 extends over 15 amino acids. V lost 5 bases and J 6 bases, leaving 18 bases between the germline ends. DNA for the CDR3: TGTGCCAGCAGCGTCTTCTGGAGATCGTGGGATACGCAGTATTTT. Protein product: CASSVFWRSWDTQYF.

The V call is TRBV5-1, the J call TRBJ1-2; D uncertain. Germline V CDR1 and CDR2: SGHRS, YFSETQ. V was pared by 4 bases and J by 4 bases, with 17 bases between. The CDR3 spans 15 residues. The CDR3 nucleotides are TGCGCCAGCAGCCCGGTTGGGGAGCCCTCCTATGGCTACACCTTC. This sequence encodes CASSPVGEPSYGYTF.

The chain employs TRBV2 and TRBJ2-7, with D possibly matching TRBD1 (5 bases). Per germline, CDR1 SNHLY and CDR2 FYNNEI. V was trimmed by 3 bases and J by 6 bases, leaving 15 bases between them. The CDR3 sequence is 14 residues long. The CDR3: CASSDPGREREQYF. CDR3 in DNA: TGTGCCAGCAGTGACCCCGGCAGGGAACGCGAGCAGTACTTC.

The CDR3 DNA sequence: TGTGCCAGCAGCGCCGGGTCCCAAGAGACCCAGTACTTC. It specifies CASSAGSQETQYF. V is TRBV7-8 and J is TRBJ2-5; D not resolved. The CDR3 totals 13 residues. CDR1 is SGHVS and CDR2 is FQNEAQ in the germline V gene. The germline V and J ends were trimmed by 5 bases and 1 base, with 8 bases remaining between them.

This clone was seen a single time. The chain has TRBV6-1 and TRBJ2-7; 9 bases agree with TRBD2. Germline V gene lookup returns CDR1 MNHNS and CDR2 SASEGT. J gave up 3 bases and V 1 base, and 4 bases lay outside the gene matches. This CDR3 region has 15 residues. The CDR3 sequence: CASSEGTSAIYEQYF. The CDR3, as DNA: TGTGCCAGCAGTGAAGGGACTAGCGCAATCTACGAGCAGTACTTC.

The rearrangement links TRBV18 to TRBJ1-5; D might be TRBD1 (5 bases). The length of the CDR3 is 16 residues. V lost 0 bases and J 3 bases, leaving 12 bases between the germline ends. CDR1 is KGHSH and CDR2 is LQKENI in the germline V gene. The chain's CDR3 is CASSPPTALSNQPQHF. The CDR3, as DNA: TGTGCCAGCTCACCACCGACAGCCCTGTCCAATCAGCCCCAGCATTTT. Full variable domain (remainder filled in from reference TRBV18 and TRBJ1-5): NAGVMQNPRHLVRRRGQEARLRCSPMKGHSHVYWYRQLPEEGLKFMVYLQKENIIDESGMPKERFSAEFPKEGPSILRIQQVVRGDSAAYFCASSPPTALSNQPQHFGDGTRLSIL.

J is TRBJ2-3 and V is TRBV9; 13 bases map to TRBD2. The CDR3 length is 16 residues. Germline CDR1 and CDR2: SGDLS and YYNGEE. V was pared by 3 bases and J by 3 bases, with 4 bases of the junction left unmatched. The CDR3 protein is CASSGTSGRATDTQYF. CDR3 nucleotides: TGTGCCAGCAGCGGGACTAGCGGGAGAGCGACAGATACGCAGTATTTT.

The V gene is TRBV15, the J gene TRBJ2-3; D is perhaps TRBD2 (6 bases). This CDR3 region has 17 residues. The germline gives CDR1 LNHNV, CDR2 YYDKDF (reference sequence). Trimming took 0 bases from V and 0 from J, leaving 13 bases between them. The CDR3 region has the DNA TGTGCCACCAGCAGAGATGTTAGGGGACTTAGCACAGATACGCAGTATTTT. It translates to CATSRDVRGLSTDTQYF.

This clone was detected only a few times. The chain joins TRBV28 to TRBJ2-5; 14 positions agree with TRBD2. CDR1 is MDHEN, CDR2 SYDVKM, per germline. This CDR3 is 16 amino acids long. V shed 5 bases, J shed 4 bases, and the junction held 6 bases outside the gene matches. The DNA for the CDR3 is TGTGCCAGCAGTCTTCCGGGACTAGCGGGGGCAGAGACCCAGTACTTC. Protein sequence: CASSLPGLAGAETQYF.

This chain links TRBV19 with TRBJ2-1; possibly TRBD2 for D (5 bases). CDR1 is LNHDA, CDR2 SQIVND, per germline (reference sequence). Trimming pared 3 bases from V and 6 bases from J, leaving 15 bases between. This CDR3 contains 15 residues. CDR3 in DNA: TGTGCCAGTAGTATCCTCTCCGGGGAGATCAATGAGCAGTTCTTC. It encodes CASSILSGEINEQFF.

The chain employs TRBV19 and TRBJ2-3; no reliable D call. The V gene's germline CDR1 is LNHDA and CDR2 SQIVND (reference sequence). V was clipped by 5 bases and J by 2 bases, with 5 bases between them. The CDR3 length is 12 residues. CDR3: CASSVNTDTQYF. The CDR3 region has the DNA TGTGCCAGTAGTGTAAACACAGATACGCAGTATTTT.

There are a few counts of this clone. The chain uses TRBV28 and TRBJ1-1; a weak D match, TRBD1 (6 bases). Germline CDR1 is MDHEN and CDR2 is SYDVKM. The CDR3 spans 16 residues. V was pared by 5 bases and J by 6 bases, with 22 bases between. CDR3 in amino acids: CASSPLPARGSAEAFF. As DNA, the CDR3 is TGTGCCAGCAGTCCCCTTCCCGCTAGGGGGAGTGCTGAAGCTTTCTTT.

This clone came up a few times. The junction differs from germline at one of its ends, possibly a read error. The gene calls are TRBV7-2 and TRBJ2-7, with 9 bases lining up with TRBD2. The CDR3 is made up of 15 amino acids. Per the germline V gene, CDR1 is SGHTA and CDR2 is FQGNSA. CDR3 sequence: CASGLRGGLAGLVDF. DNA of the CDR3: TGTGCCAGCGGCCTCCGGGGAGGGCTAGCGGGGCTTGTGGACTTC.